This T cell receptor beta chain was observed in a study of cytomegalovirus exposure and HLA in healthy donors. The V segment lost 5 bases and the J segment 3 bases; nucleotides outside the gene matches: 7. Germline V CDR1 and CDR2: SGHTA, FQGNSA. This CDR3 contains 14 residues. Amplification used 60 Vbeta primers and 13 Jbeta primers. TCRdb's table, derived via immunoSEQ multiplex PCR, lists solely in-frame clones and lacks some. The sample consists of 95,000 to 150,000 clones, 50% to 80% of them appearing once. Specimen: PBMCs. The rearrangement joins TRBV7-2 to TRBJ2-7, with 7 nucleotides matching TRBD1. This sequence was found in a woman aged 40 to 50 in good health and CMV-seropositive. The chain's CDR3 is CASSPRRQGYEQYF. DNA for the CDR3: TGTGCCAGCAGCCCTCGTCGACAGGGCTACGAGCAGTACTTC. Variable domain in full (rest from reference TRBV7-2 and TRBJ2-7): GAGVSQSPSNKVTEKGKDVELRCDPISGHTALYWYRQSLGQGLEFLIYFQGNSAPDKSGLPSDRFSAERTGGSVSTLTIQRTQQEDSAVYLCASSPRRQGYEQYFGPGTRLTVT.